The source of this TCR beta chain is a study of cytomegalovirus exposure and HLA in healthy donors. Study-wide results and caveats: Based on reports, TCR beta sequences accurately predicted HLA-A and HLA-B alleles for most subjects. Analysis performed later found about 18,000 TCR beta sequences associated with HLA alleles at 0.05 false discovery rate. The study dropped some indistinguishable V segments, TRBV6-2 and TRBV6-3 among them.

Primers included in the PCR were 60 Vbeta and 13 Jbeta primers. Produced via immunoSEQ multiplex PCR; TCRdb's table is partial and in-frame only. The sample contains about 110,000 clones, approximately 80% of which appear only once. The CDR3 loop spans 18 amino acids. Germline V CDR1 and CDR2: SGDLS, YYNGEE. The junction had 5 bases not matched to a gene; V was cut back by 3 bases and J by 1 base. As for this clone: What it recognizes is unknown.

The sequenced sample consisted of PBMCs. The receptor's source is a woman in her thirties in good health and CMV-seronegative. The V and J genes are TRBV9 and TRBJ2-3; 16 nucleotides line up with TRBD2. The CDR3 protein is CASSEGTSGRAGTDTQYF. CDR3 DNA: TGTGCCAGCAGCGAAGGGACTAGCGGGAGGGCCGGCACAGATACGCAGTATTTT.